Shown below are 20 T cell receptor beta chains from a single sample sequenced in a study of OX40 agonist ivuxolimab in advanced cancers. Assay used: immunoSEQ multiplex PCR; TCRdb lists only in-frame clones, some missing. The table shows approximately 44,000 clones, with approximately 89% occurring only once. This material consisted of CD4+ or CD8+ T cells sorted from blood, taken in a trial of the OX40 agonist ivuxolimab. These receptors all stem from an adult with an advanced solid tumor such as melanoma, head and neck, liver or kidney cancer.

The CDR3 DNA follows: TGTGCCAGCAGCTTAACAGCTCGATACACCATATATTTT. Translated, it gives CASSLTARYTIYF. The chain has TRBV11-1 and TRBJ1-3; D is ambiguous. V was pared by 2 bases and J by 8 bases, with 10 bases between. Germline CDR1 reads SGHAT; CDR2 reads FQDESV (reference sequence). This CDR3 has 13 residues.

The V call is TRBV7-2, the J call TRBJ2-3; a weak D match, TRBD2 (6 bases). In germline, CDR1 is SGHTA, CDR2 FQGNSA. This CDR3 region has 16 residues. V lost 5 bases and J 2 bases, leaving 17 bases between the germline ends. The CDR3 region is CASSPFSGGFTDTQYF. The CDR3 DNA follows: TGTGCCAGCAGCCCATTTAGTGGGGGGTTCACAGATACGCAGTATTTT.

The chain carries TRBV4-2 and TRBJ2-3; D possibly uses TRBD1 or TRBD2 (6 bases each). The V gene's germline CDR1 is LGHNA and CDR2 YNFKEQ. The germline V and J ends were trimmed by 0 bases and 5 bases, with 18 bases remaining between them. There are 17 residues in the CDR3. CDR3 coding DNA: TGTGCCAGCAGCCAAGAGGGACTCCCAGGGGCTGGAGATACGCAGTATTTT. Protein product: CASSQEGLPGAGDTQYF.

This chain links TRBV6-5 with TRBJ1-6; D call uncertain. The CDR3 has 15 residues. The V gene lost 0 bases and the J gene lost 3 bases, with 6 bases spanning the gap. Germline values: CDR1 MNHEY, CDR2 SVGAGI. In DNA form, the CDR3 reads TGTGCCAGCAGTTACTCGATCATCTATAATTCACCCCTCCACTTT. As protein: CASSYSIIYNSPLHF.

CDR3 protein: CASSPGAESNTEAFF. The DNA of the CDR3 is TGTGCCAGCAGCCCCGGGGCAGAGTCGAACACTGAAGCTTTCTTT. The chain combines TRBV9 with TRBJ1-1; weak D call: TRBD1 (5 bases). V was shortened by 4 bases and J by 1 base, with 14 bases between the two germline ends. CDR3 length equals 15 residues. The germline gives CDR1 SGDLS, CDR2 YYNGEE.

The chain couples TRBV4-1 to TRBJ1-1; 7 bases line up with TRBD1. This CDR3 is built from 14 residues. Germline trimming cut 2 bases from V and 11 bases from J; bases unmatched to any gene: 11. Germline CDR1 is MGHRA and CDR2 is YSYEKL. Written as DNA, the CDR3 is TGCGCCAGCAGCCAACGACAGGGAGCCGTAGGCGCTTTCTTT. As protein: CASSQRQGAVGAFF.

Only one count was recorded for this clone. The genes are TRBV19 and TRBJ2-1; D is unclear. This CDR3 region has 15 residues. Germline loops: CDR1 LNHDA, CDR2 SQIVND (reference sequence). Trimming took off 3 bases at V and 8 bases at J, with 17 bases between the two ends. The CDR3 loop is CASSIRGRTIYEQFF. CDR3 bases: TGTGCCAGTAGTATCCGAGGCCGTACAATCTATGAGCAGTTCTTC.

The CDR3 loop is CASSVGGTNEKLFF. As DNA, the CDR3 is TGTGCCAGCAGCGTAGGGGGCACTAATGAAAAACTGTTTTTT. This chain connects TRBV9 to TRBJ1-4, with a weak D call TRBD1 (5 bases). Germline V lookup: CDR1 SGDLS, CDR2 YYNGEE. The CDR3 totals 14 residues. The V gene lost 0 bases and the J gene lost 2 bases, with 5 bases spanning the gap.

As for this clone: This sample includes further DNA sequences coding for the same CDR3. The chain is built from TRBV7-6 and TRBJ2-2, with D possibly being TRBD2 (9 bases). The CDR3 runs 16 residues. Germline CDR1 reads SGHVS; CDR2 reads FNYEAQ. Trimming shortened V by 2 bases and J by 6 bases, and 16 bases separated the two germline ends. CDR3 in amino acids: CASSLSGGGGAGELFF. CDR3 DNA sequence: TGTGCCAGCAGCTTATCAGGGGGCGGGGGGGCCGGGGAGCTGTTTTTT.

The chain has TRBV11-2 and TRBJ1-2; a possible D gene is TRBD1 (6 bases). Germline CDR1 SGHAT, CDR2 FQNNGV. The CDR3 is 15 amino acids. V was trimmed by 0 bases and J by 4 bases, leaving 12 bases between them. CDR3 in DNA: TGTGCCAGCAGCTTAGACCCGGGGACATCCTATGGCTACACCTTC. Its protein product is CASSLDPGTSYGYTF.

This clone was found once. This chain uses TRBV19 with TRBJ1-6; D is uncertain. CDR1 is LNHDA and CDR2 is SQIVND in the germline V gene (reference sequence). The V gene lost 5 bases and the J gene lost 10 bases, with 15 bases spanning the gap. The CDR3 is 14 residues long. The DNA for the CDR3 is TGTGCCAGTAGTGATGCAGGACGGGTCTCACCCCTCCACTTT. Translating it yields CASSDAGRVSPLHF.

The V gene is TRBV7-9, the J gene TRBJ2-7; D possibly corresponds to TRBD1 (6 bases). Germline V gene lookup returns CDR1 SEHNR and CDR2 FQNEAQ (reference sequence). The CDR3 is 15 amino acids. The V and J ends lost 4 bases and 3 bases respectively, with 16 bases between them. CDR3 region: CASSSAARGLYEQYF. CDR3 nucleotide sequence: TGTGCCAGCAGCTCGGCCGCCAGGGGCCTCTACGAGCAGTACTTC.

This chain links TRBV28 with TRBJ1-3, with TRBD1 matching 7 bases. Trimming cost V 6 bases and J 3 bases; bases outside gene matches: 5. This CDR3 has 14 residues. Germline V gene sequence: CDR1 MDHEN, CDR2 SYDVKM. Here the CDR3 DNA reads TGTGCCAGCAGATTACAGGGGAATGGAAACACCATATATTTT. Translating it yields CASRLQGNGNTIYF. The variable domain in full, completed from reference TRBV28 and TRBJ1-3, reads DVKVTQSSRYLVKRTGEKVFLECVQDMDHENMFWYRQDPGLGLRLIYFSYDVKMKEKGDIPEGYSVSREKKERFSLILESASTNQTSMYLCASRLQGNGNTIYFGEGSWLTVV.

In DNA, the CDR3 is TGTGCCAGCAGTGAAGAGGTAGCGAACACTGAAGCTTTCTTT. The encoded protein is CASSEEVANTEAFF. The chain carries TRBV2 and TRBJ1-1, with D unresolved. Per the germline V gene, CDR1 is SNHLY and CDR2 is FYNNEI. V was trimmed by 1 base and J by 1 base, leaving 7 bases between them. This CDR3 comprises 14 residues.

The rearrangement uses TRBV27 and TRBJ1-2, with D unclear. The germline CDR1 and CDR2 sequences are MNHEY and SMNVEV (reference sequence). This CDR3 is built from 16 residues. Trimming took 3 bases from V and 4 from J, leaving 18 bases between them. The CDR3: CASSLHKDLLLYGYTF. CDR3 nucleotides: TGTGCCAGCAGTTTGCACAAGGACCTACTACTCTATGGCTACACCTTC.

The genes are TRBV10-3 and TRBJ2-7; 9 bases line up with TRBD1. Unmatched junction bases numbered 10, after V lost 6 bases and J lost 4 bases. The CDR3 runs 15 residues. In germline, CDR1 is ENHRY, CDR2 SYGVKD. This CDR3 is CAIRRAGQGFYEQYF. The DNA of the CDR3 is TGTGCCATCAGGAGGGCGGGACAGGGATTTTACGAGCAGTACTTC.

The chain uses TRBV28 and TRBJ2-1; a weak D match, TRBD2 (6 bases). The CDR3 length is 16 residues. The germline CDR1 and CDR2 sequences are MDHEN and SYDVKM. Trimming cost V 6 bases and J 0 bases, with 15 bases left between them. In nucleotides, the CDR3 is TGTGCCAGCAGCCGATTACCGACTAGCTCCTACAATGAGCAGTTCTTC. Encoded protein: CASSRLPTSSYNEQFF.

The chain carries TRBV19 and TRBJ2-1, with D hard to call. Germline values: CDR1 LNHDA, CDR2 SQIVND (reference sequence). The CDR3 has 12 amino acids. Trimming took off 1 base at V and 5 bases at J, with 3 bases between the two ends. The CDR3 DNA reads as TGTGCCAGTAGTATAGGGCACAATGAGCAGTTCTTC. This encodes CASSIGHNEQFF.

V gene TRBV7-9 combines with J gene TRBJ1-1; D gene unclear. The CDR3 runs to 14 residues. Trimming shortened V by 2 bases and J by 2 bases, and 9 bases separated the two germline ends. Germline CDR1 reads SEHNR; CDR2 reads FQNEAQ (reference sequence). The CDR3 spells CASSLTLSNTEAFF. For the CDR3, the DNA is TGTGCCAGCAGCTTAACCCTCAGTAACACTGAAGCTTTCTTT.

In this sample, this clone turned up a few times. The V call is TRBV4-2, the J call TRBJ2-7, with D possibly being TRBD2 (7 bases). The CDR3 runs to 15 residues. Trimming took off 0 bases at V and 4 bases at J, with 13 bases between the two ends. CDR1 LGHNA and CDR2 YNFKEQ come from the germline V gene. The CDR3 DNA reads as TGTGCCAGCAGCCAAGAGGGGGGGGGCCTTTACGAGCAGTACTTC. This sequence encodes CASSQEGGGLYEQYF.